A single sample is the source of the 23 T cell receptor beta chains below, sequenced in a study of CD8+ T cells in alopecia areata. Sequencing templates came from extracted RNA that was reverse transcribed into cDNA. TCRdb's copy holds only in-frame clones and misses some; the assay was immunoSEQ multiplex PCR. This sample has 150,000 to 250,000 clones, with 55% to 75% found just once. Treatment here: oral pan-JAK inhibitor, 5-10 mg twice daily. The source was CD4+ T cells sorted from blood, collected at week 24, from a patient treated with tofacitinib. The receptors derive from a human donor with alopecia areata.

The CDR3, as DNA: TGTGCCAGCAGTTTTAGCACAGATACGCAGTATTTT. It encodes CASSFSTDTQYF. The chain combines TRBV28 with TRBJ2-3; unclear D gene. The CDR3 is 12 amino acids. Germline V gene sequence: CDR1 MDHEN, CDR2 SYDVKM. Trimming removed 3 bases from V and 0 bases from J, with 1 base in between.

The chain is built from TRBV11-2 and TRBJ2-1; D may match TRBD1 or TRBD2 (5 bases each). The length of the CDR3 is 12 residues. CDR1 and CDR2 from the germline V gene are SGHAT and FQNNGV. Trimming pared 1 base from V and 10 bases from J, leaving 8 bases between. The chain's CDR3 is CASSLGGPEQFF. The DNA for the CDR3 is TGTGCCAGCAGCTTAGGGGGACCCGAGCAGTTCTTC.

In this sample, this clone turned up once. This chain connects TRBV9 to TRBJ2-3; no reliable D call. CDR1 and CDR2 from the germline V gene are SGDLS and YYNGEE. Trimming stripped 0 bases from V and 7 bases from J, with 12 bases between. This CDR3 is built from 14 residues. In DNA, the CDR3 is TGTGCCAGCAGCGTAGCGGCTACTACTAATACGCAGTATTTT. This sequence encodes CASSVAATTNTQYF.

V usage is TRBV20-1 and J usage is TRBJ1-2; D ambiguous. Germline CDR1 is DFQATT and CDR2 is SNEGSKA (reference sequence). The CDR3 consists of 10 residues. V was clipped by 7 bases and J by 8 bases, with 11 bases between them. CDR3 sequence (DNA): TGCAGTGGTTGGTGGGTAGGCTACACCTTC. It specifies CSGWWVGYTF.

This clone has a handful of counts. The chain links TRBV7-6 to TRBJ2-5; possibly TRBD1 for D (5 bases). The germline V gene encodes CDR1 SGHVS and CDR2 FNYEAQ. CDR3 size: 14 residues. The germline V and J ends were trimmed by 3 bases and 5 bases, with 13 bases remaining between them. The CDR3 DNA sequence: TGTGCCAGCAGCTTCCGCGCAGGGTGGGAGACCCAGTACTTC. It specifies CASSFRAGWETQYF.

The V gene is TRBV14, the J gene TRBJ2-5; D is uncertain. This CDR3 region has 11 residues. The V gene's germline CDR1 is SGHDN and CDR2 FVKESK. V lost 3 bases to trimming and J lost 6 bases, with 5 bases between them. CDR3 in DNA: TGTGCCAGCAGCCAGCTGCAGACCCAGTACTTC. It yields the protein CASSQLQTQYF.

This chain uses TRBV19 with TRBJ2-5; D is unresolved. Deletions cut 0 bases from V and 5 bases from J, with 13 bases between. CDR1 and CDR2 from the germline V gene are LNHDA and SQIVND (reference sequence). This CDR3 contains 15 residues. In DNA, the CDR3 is TGTGCCAGTAGTATAGATTCCAAGGGCCGGGAGACCCAGTACTTC. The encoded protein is CASSIDSKGRETQYF.

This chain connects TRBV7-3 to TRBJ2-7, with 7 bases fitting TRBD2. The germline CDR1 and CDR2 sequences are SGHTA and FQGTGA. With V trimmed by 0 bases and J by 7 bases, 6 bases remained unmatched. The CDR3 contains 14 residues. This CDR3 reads CASSLTGGSGEQYF. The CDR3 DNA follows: TGTGCCAGCAGCTTAACTGGCGGGAGTGGTGAGCAGTACTTC. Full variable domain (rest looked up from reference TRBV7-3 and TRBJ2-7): GAGVSQTPSNKVTEKGKYVELRCDPISGHTALYWYRQSLGQGPEFLIYFQGTGAADDSGLPNDRFFAVRPEGSVSTLKIQRTERGDSAVYLCASSLTGGSGEQYFGPGTRLTVT.

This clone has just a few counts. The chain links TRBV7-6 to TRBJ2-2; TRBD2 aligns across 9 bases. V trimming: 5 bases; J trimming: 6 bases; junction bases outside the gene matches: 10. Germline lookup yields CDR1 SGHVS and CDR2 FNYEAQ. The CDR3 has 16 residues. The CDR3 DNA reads TGTGCCAGCAGCGAGAGGCGGGAGGGCCGGGCCGGGGAGCTGTTTTTT. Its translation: CASSERREGRAGELFF.

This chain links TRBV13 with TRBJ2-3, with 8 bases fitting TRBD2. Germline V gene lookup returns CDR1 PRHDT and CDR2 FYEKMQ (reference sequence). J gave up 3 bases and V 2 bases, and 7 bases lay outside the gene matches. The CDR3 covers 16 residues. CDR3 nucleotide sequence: TGTGCCAGCAGCTTAACCGGACTAGCCTTGACAGATACGCAGTATTTT. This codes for CASSLTGLALTDTQYF.

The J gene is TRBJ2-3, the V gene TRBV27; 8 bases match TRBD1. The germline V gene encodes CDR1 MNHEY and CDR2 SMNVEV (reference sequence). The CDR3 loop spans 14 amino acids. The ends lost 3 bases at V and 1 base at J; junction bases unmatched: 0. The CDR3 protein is CASSLDRGTDTQYF. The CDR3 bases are TGTGCCAGCAGTTTGGACAGGGGCACAGATACGCAGTATTTT.

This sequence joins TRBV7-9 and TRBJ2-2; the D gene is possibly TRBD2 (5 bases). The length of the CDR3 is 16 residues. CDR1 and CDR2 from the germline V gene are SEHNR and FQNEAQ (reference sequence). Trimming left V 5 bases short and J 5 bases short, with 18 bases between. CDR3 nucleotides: TGTGCCAGCAGCCTACGGACCTGGTCGGGGACCGGGGAGCTGTTTTTT. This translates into CASSLRTWSGTGELFF.

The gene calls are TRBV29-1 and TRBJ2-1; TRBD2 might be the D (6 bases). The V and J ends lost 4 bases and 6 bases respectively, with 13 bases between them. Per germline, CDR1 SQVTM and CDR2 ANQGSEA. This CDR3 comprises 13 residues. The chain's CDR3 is CSVAPGSSNEQFF. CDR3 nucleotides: TGCAGCGTTGCACCCGGGAGTTCCAATGAGCAGTTCTTC.

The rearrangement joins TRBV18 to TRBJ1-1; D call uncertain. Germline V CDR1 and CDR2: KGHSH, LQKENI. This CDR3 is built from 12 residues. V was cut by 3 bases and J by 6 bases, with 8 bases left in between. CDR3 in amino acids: CASSPTAAEAFF. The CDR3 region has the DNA TGTGCCAGCTCACCGACGGCTGCTGAAGCTTTCTTT. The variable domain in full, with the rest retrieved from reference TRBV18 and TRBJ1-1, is NAGVMQNPRHLVRRRGQEARLRCSPMKGHSHVYWYRQLPEEGLKFMVYLQKENIIDESGMPKERFSAEFPKEGPSILRIQQVVRGDSAAYFCASSPTAAEAFFGQGTRLTVV.

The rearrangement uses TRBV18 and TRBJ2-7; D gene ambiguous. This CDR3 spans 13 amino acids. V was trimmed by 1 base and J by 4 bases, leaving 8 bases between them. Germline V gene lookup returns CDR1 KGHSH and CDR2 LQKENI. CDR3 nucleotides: TGTGCCAGCTCACCACAGGACGGGTACGAGCAGTACTTC. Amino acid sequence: CASSPQDGYEQYF.

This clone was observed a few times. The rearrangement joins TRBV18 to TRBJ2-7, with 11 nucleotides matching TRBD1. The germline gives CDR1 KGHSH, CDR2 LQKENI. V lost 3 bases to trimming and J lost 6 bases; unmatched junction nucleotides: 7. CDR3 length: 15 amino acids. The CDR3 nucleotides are TGTGCCAGCTCACCCCGGACAGGGGGCTTTCGCGAGCAGTACTTC. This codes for CASSPRTGGFREQYF.

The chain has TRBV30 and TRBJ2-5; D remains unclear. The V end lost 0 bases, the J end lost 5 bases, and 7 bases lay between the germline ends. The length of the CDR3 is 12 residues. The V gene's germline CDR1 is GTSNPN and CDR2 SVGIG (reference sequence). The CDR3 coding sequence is TGTGCCTGGAGTGTTGGTTGGGAGACCCAGTACTTC. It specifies CAWSVGWETQYF.

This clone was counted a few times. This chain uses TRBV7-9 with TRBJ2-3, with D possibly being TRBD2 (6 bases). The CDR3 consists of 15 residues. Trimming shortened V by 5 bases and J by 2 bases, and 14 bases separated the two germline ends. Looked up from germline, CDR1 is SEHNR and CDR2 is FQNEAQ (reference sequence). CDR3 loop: CASSPYTGDTDTQYF. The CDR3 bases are TGTGCCAGCAGCCCCTACACGGGAGACACAGATACGCAGTATTTT. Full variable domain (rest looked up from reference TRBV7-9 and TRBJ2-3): DTGVSQNPRHKITKRGQNVTFRCDPISEHNRLYWYRQTLGQGPEFLTYFQNEAQLEKSRLLSDRFSAERPKGSFSTLEIQRTEQGDSAMYLCASSPYTGDTDTQYFGPGTRLTVL.

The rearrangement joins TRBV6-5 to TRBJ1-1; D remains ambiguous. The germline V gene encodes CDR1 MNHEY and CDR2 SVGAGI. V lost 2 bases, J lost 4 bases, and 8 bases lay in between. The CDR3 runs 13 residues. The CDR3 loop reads CASSYGRLTEAFF. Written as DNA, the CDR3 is TGTGCCAGCAGTTACGGTCGGCTCACTGAAGCTTTCTTT.

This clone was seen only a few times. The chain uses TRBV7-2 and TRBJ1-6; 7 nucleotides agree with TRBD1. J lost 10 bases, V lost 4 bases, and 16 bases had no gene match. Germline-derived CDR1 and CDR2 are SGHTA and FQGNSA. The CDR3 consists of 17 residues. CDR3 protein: CASSYTREQGRVSPLHF. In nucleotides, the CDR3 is TGTGCCAGCAGCTACACCCGGGAACAGGGGCGGGTATCACCCCTCCACTTT.

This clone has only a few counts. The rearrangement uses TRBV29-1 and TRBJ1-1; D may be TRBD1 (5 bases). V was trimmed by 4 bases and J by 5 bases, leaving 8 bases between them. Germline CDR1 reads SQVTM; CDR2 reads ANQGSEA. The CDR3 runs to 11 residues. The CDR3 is CSVGRGTEAFF. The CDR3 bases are TGCAGCGTTGGTCGGGGGACTGAAGCTTTCTTT.

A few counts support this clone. CDR3 sequence: CASSSRGGTPNTEAFF. Written as DNA, the CDR3 is TGTGCCAGCAGCTCCCGCGGGGGGACACCTAACACTGAAGCTTTCTTT. V gene TRBV14 combines with J gene TRBJ1-1, with D perhaps matching TRBD1 (6 bases). Trimming removed 5 bases from V and 2 bases from J, with 18 bases in between. This CDR3 has 16 residues. Germline CDR1 reads SGHDN; CDR2 reads FVKESK.

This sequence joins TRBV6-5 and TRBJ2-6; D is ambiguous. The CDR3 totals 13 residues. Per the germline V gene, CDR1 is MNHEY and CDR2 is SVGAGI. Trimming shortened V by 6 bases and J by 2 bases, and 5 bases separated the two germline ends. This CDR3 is CASSLPGANVLTF. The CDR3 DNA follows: TGTGCCAGCAGCCTTCCTGGGGCCAACGTCCTGACTTTC.